This TCR beta chain was retrieved from a study of shared clonotypes between healthy human individuals. Study conclusions and caveats: Naive subsets tended to show greater estimated richness than memory subsets. Shared across several donors were about 4.6% of the naive CD4 clonotypes.

Deep was the level used in running the assay. Original processing notes: Junction-only sequences without quality scores were provided by ImmunoSEQ, so filtering was different. Profiled with immunoSEQ multiplex PCR; TCRdb holds only in-frame clones, not every one. The V and J calls and clone size were taken over from that table, and D and trimming were inferred from the DNA. The repertoire holds 600,000 or so clones, with roughly 98% as singletons. In regard to this clone: Antigen unknown.

CD8 cells regarded as naive lacked CD45RO, were positively chosen for CCR7, and omitted terminally differentiated effector memory CD45RA+ cells. CDR1 and CDR2 (germline): MNHEY, SMNVEV (reference sequence). The J segment lost 6 bases and the V segment lost 8 bases, leaving 3 bases of the junction unmatched. This CDR3 contains 14 residues. The TCR sequence derives from a man younger than 45 in good health. Sequencing used naive CD8+ T cells sorted from blood. The chain combines TRBV27 with TRBJ2-3, with 15 bases lining up with TRBD2. The CDR3 is CASGTSGRSDTQYF. CDR3 nucleotides: TGTGCCAGCGGGACTAGCGGGAGGAGCGATACGCAGTATTTT.